The entry that follows covers one T cell receptor (beta chain) sequence. Sequenced by immunoSEQ multiplex PCR; TCRdb stores in-frame clones only, minus some. The profile shows roughly 20,000 clones, approximately 90% of them singletons. This sample is part of a study of T cell changes during pregnancy in multiple sclerosis. The V gene end was trimmed by 5 bases and the J gene end by 4 bases; junction bases not matched to a gene: 7. The germline V gene encodes CDR1 MNHEY and CDR2 SVGAGI. This CDR3 spans 14 amino acids. The V call is TRBV6-5, the J call TRBJ1-1; 7 bases map to TRBD1. This sequence originates from a female donor in good health, enrolled as a control in a pregnancy study. The sample consisted of CD8+ T cells from peripheral blood mononuclear cells, taken after pregnancy. CDR3 protein: CASSPGQPGTEAFF. The CDR3 bases are TGTGCCAGCAGTCCGGGACAGCCAGGCACTGAAGCTTTCTTT.